These 30 T cell receptor beta chains originate from one sample sequenced in a study of cytomegalovirus exposure and HLA in healthy donors. Assay: immunoSEQ multiplex PCR; the TCRdb copy retains only in-frame clones and omits some. The sample lists 57,000 or so clones, 85% to 95% occurring once. The sample taken for sequencing was PBMCs. The receptors come from a man younger than 35 in good health and CMV-seronegative.

The V gene is TRBV29-1, the J gene TRBJ1-3; D gene ambiguous. The CDR3 sequence is 14 residues long. CDR1 is SQVTM and CDR2 is ANQGSEA in the germline V gene. With 4 bases removed from V and 1 base from J, the gap between germline ends came to 11 bases. This CDR3 reads CSVAAGLSGNTIYF. The CDR3 bases are TGCAGCGTTGCGGCAGGATTATCTGGAAACACCATATATTTT.

The V gene is TRBV28, the J gene TRBJ2-1; the match to TRBD1 covers 7 bases. Trimming at V came to 2 bases and at J to 0 bases, leaving 7 bases not matched to a gene. CDR1 and CDR2 from the germline V gene are MDHEN and SYDVKM. CDR3 length: 17 amino acids. The CDR3 nucleotides are TGTGCCAGCAGTTTAAGGGCGACAGGGATCTCCTACAATGAGCAGTTCTTC. Its protein is CASSLRATGISYNEQFF. The full variable domain, completed using reference TRBV28 and TRBJ2-1, is DVKVTQSSRYLVKRTGEKVFLECVQDMDHENMFWYRQDPGLGLRLIYFSYDVKMKEKGDIPEGYSVSREKKERFSLILESASTNQTSMYLCASSLRATGISYNEQFFGPGTRLTVL.

The rearrangement joins TRBV28 to TRBJ1-2; D might be TRBD1 (6 bases). CDR1 is MDHEN, CDR2 SYDVKM, per germline. The CDR3 is 14 residues long. With 3 bases removed from V and 6 bases from J, the gap between germline ends came to 14 bases. The CDR3 region is CASSFLQGVDGYTF. The CDR3 DNA reads as TGTGCCAGCAGTTTCTTACAGGGTGTAGATGGCTACACCTTC.

The chain is built from TRBV28 and TRBJ1-1; weak D call: TRBD1 (6 bases). Germline CDR1 reads MDHEN; CDR2 reads SYDVKM. V was shortened by 7 bases and J by 1 base, with 16 bases between the two germline ends. This CDR3 is built from 15 residues. The CDR3 DNA sequence: TGTGCCAGCACTCGGAGGACAGAGGCGAACACTGAAGCTTTCTTT. It translates to CASTRRTEANTEAFF.

The rearrangement links TRBV5-4 to TRBJ1-1, with a tentative D call TRBD1 (6 bases). Germline V gene sequence: CDR1 SGHNT, CDR2 YYREEE (reference sequence). Trimming cost V 0 bases and J 3 bases, with 15 bases left between them. The CDR3 has 16 residues. The CDR3 DNA sequence: TGTGCCAGCAGCTTGGAGCCAGGGGCCCTGCACACTGAAGCTTTCTTT. Translated: CASSLEPGALHTEAFF.

The chain employs TRBV7-9 and TRBJ2-7; TRBD2 is a possible D gene (6 bases). Trimming stripped 2 bases from V and 1 base from J, with 9 bases between. Germline V gene lookup returns CDR1 SEHNR and CDR2 FQNEAQ (reference sequence). The CDR3 consists of 14 residues. The CDR3 loop reads CASSLHGTSYEQYF. The CDR3 DNA is TGTGCCAGCAGCTTACACGGGACTTCCTACGAGCAGTACTTC.

This rearrangement joins TRBV6-1 to TRBJ2-7; 8 positions agree with TRBD2. CDR1 and CDR2 (germline): MNHNS, SASEGT. CDR3 length: 16 amino acids. V lost 0 bases to trimming and J lost 0 bases; unmatched junction nucleotides: 4. Written as DNA, the CDR3 is TGTGCCAGCAGTGAAGCGATAACTAGCGGCTCCTACGAGCAGTACTTC. Its translation is CASSEAITSGSYEQYF.

The chain employs TRBV5-6 and TRBJ2-5; 9 bases map to TRBD1. V lost 4 bases and J lost 5; bases outside the gene matches: 6. CDR1 is SGHDT and CDR2 is YYEEEE in the germline V gene. The CDR3 sequence is 14 residues long. In DNA, the CDR3 is TGTGCCAGCAGCCTACAGGGGGCAGGGGAGACCCAGTACTTC. It yields the protein CASSLQGAGETQYF.

This clone has only one observation. The chain uses TRBV5-1 and TRBJ2-7, with D possibly matching TRBD1 (6 bases). The CDR3 is made up of 14 amino acids. Germline V gene lookup returns CDR1 SGHRS and CDR2 YFSETQ. V was pared by 3 bases and J by 7 bases, with 17 bases between. CDR3: CASSSGQLVGEQYF. The CDR3 DNA reads TGCGCCAGCAGCTCTGGACAGCTCGTTGGGGAGCAGTACTTC.

The rearrangement joins TRBV12-2 to TRBJ2-5; TRBD2 is the table's D call, not checked against the DNA. TRBV12-2 is marked as a pseudogene. This CDR3 region has 13 residues. CDR3 sequence: CASRPGGKQTQYF. The CDR3 region has the DNA TGTGCAAGTCGCCCCGGGGGGAAACAGACCCAGTACTTC.

J is TRBJ2-4 and V is TRBV5-6; TRBD2 aligns across 10 bases. V shed 0 bases, J shed 8 bases, and the junction held 8 bases outside the gene matches. The V gene's germline CDR1 is SGHDT and CDR2 YYEEEE. This CDR3 has 16 amino acids. CDR3 sequence reads: CASSLVLAGWTDIQYF. CDR3 DNA: TGTGCCAGCAGCTTGGTACTAGCGGGGTGGACGGACATTCAGTACTTC.

The V and J genes are TRBV6-5 and TRBJ2-1; 7 bases are a match to TRBD2. The CDR3 is 14 amino acids. CDR1 and CDR2 from the germline V gene are MNHEY and SVGAGI. Trimming removed 5 bases from V and 5 bases from J; junction bases left unmatched: 6. The CDR3 protein is CASSGDYQHNEQFF. In nucleotides, the CDR3 is TGTGCCAGCAGTGGGGACTACCAACACAATGAGCAGTTCTTC.

The chain uses TRBV14 and TRBJ2-1; 9 bases match TRBD2. The germline CDR1 and CDR2 sequences are SGHDN and FVKESK. J gave up 0 bases and V 4 bases, and 4 bases lay outside the gene matches. The CDR3 runs 16 residues. The CDR3 DNA reads TGTGCCAGCAGCCCGTATAGCGGGAGCTCCTACAATGAGCAGTTCTTC. Translation gives CASSPYSGSSYNEQFF.

The V gene is TRBV7-2, the J gene TRBJ2-7; D is undetermined. Germline CDR1 is SGHTA and CDR2 is FQGNSA. The V gene lost 1 base and the J gene lost 1 base, with 11 bases spanning the gap. The CDR3 extends over 15 amino acids. This chain's CDR3 is CASSLVQATSYEQYF. The DNA of the CDR3 is TGTGCCAGCAGCTTAGTCCAGGCGACGTCCTACGAGCAGTACTTC.

The rearrangement uses TRBV5-1 and TRBJ2-7, with TRBD1 identical over 10 bases. This CDR3 contains 14 residues. Trimming took 4 bases from V and 6 from J; bases not matched to a gene: 7. CDR1 and CDR2 from the germline V gene are SGHRS and YFSETQ. CDR3 bases: TGCGCCAGCAGCGGAGGACAGGGGGGAATCGAGCAGTACTTC. This codes for CASSGGQGGIEQYF. Based on the CDR3 plus reference TRBV5-1 and TRBJ2-7, the full variable domain is KAGVTQTPRYLIKTRGQQVTLSCSPISGHRSVSWYQQTPGQGLQFLFEYFSETQRNKGNFPGRFSGRQFSNSRSEMNVSTLELGDSALYLCASSGGQGGIEQYFGPGTRLTVT.

The CDR3 sequence: CASSQTMTDEQYF. For the CDR3, the DNA is TGTGCCAGCAGCCAAACGATGACAGACGAGCAGTACTTC. The chain has TRBV14 and TRBJ2-7, with D possibly being TRBD1 (5 bases). The V and J ends lost 2 bases and 5 bases respectively, with 10 bases between them. The germline V gene has CDR1 SGHDN and CDR2 FVKESK. CDR3 length: 13 amino acids.

The chain links TRBV6-1 to TRBJ2-7; TRBD2 might be the D (6 bases). Germline CDR1 is MNHNS and CDR2 is SASEGT. Trimming shortened V by 5 bases and J by 4 bases, and 18 bases separated the two germline ends. The CDR3 length is 15 residues. DNA for the CDR3: TGTGCCAGCAGTCCGCCGGGACTTCTCCTTTACGAGCAGTACTTC. It specifies CASSPPGLLLYEQYF.

The J gene is TRBJ2-5, the V gene TRBV7-8, with 11 bases matching TRBD2. The germline V gene encodes CDR1 SGHVS and CDR2 FQNEAQ. CDR3 length equals 18 residues. V lost 1 base, J lost 0 bases, and 7 bases stayed unmatched. As DNA, the CDR3 is TGTGCCAGCAGCTTAGGGGTAGCGGGAGGGCGGTACCAAGAGACCCAGTACTTC. Translating gives CASSLGVAGGRYQETQYF.

This chain joins TRBV5-1 and TRBJ2-7; no reliable D call. Trimming pared 4 bases from V and 9 bases from J, leaving 11 bases between. The CDR3 sequence is 11 residues long. Germline V lookup: CDR1 SGHRS, CDR2 YFSETQ. The CDR3 protein is CASSVGTVQYF. CDR3 coding DNA: TGCGCCAGCAGCGTGGGAACGGTGCAGTACTTC.

V usage is TRBV7-9 and J usage is TRBJ2-5; 9 nucleotides agree with TRBD2. The CDR3 length is 16 residues. In germline, CDR1 is SEHNR, CDR2 FQNEAQ (reference sequence). Trimming took 4 bases from V and 4 from J; bases not matched to a gene: 10. The CDR3 here is CASSSASGIRSETQYF. The CDR3 nucleotides read TGTGCCAGCAGCTCGGCTAGCGGGATAAGGTCAGAGACCCAGTACTTC.

This chain connects TRBV27 to TRBJ1-1, with 9 bases that match TRBD1. Trimming at V came to 4 bases and at J to 4 bases, leaving 7 bases not matched to a gene. From germline, CDR1 is MNHEY and CDR2 SMNVEV (reference sequence). The CDR3 extends over 15 amino acids. CDR3 sequence reads: CASSSQGAPGTEAFF. CDR3 sequence (DNA): TGTGCCAGCAGTTCACAGGGGGCGCCGGGCACTGAAGCTTTCTTT.

The rearrangement uses TRBV7-9 and TRBJ2-1, with a tentative D call TRBD2 (5 bases). With 4 bases removed from V and 5 bases from J, the gap between germline ends came to 24 bases. The CDR3 runs 18 residues. Per the germline V gene, CDR1 is SEHNR and CDR2 is FQNEAQ (reference sequence). The CDR3 nucleotides are TGTGCCAGCAGCTCTGACCTGGTTTGGTTTCGGGGTAACAATGAGCAGTTCTTC. Translating it yields CASSSDLVWFRGNNEQFF.

This clone was counted once. CDR3 in amino acids: CASSRQRQGVEVRSYGYTF. In DNA, the CDR3 is TGTGCCAGTAGTCGCCAGAGGCAGGGGGTGGAAGTTAGAAGCTATGGCTACACCTTC. The V call is TRBV19, the J call TRBJ1-2, with TRBD1 matching over 7 bases. The germline gives CDR1 LNHDA, CDR2 SQIVND (reference sequence). V shed 5 bases, J shed 4 bases, and the junction held 22 bases outside the gene matches. The CDR3 loop spans 19 amino acids.

In regard to this clone: Germline is not matched at one junction end, which may reflect a read error. The chain uses TRBV4-1 and TRBJ2-2, with 7 nucleotides matching TRBD1. The germline CDR1 and CDR2 sequences are MGHRA and YSYEKL. CDR3 length: 15 amino acids. CDR3 residues: CASSPGTAKTGELFF. CDR3 nucleotide sequence: TGCGCCAGCAGCCCAGGGACAGCGAAGACCGGGGAGCTGTTTTTT.

The CDR3 protein is CASSLEQGVNYGYTF. CDR3 DNA: TGTGCCAGCAGCTTGGAGCAGGGGGTTAACTATGGCTACACCTTC. The rearrangement links TRBV5-4 to TRBJ1-2, with 7 positions matching TRBD1. The CDR3 extends over 15 amino acids. V lost 0 bases and J lost 1; bases outside the gene matches: 3. CDR1 is SGHNT and CDR2 is YYREEE in the germline V gene (reference sequence).

The chain has TRBV27 and TRBJ1-6, with D unresolved. Trimming removed 3 bases at V and 0 bases at J, with 9 bases between. CDR3 length: 16 amino acids. Germline V gene lookup returns CDR1 MNHEY and CDR2 SMNVEV (reference sequence). For the CDR3, the DNA is TGTGCCAGCAGTTTCGATGGCAACTCCTATAATTCACCCCTCCACTTT. This encodes CASSFDGNSYNSPLHF.

This clone was found once. The DNA of the CDR3 is TGCAGCGTCCGCGGCGGTGGTGAAAAACTGTTTTTT. Translation: CSVRGGGEKLFF. The V and J genes are TRBV29-1 and TRBJ1-4, with D unresolved. V lost 6 bases to trimming and J lost 7 bases, with 12 bases between them. Per the germline V gene, CDR1 is SQVTM and CDR2 is ANQGSEA. The CDR3 is made up of 12 amino acids. Full variable domain (missing parts from reference TRBV29-1 and TRBJ1-4): SAVISQKPSRDICQRGTSLTIQCQVDSQVTMMFWYRQQPGQSLTLIATANQGSEATYESGFVIDKFPISRPNLTFSTLTVSNMSPEDSSIYLCSVRGGGEKLFFGSGTQLSVL.

J is TRBJ1-1 and V is TRBV7-9; D ambiguous. V dropped 4 bases and J dropped 1 base, with 7 bases sitting between them. Germline CDR1 is SEHNR and CDR2 is FQNEAQ (reference sequence). This CDR3 comprises 13 residues. The CDR3 loop reads CASSSPGNTEAFF. The CDR3 coding sequence is TGTGCCAGCAGCTCACCCGGGAACACTGAAGCTTTCTTT.

This clone appeared a single time. The DNA for the CDR3 is TGTGCCAGTAGTCCCCAGGGAGGACAGCCCCAGCATTTT. Translated: CASSPQGGQPQHF. This chain links TRBV19 with TRBJ1-5; a weak D match, TRBD1 (5 bases). Germline values: CDR1 LNHDA, CDR2 SQIVND (reference sequence). V was shortened by 5 bases and J by 7 bases, with 12 bases between the two germline ends. The CDR3 contains 13 residues.

The chain joins TRBV2 to TRBJ2-1, with D possibly TRBD2 on 5 matching bases. This CDR3 is 13 amino acids long. The V gene's germline CDR1 is SNHLY and CDR2 FYNNEI. Trimming removed 7 bases from V and 5 bases from J, with 12 bases in between. CDR3 DNA sequence: TGTGCCAGCAAATCCGAGGGCCACAATGAGCAGTTCTTC. It yields the protein CASKSEGHNEQFF.